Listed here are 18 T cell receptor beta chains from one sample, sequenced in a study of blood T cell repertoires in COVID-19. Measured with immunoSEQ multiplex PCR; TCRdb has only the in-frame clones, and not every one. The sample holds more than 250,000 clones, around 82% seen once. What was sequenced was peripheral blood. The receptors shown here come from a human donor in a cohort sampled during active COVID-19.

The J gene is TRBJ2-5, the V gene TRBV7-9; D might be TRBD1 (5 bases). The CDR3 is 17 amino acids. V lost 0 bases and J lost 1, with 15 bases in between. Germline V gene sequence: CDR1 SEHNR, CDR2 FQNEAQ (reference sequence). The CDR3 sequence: CASSLAMGQVVQETQYF. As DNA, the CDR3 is TGTGCCAGCAGCTTAGCCATGGGGCAGGTCGTCCAAGAGACCCAGTACTTC.

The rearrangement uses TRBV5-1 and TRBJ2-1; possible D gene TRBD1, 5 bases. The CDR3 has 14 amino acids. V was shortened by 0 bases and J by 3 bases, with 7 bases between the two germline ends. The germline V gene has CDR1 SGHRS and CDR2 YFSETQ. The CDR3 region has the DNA TGCGCCAGCAGCTTGGATGACAGCTACAATGAGCAGTTCTTC. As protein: CASSLDDSYNEQFF.

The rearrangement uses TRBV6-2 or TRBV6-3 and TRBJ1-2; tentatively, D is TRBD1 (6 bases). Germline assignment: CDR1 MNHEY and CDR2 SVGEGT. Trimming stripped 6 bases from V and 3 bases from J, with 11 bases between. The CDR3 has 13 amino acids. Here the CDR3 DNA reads TGTGCCAGCAGCGACGGGACATACTATGGCTACACCTTC. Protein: CASSDGTYYGYTF.

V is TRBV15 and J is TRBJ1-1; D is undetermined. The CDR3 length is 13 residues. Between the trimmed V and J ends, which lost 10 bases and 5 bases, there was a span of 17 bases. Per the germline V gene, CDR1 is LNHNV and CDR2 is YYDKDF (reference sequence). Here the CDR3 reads CAIGVREWTEAFF. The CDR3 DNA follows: TGTGCCATCGGGGTACGGGAGTGGACTGAAGCTTTCTTT.

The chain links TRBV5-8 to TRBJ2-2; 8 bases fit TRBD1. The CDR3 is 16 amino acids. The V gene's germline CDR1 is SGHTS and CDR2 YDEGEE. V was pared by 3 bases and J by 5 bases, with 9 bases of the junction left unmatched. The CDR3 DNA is TGTGCCAGCAGCTCCGGACAGGGTCTTTATACCGGGGAGCTGTTTTTT. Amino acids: CASSSGQGLYTGELFF.

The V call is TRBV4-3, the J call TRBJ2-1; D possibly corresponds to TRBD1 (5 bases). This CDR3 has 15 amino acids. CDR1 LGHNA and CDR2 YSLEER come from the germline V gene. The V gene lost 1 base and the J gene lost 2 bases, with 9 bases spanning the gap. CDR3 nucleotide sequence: TGCGCCAGCAGCCAAGGACAGACCACCTACAATGAGCAGTTCTTC. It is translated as CASSQGQTTYNEQFF.

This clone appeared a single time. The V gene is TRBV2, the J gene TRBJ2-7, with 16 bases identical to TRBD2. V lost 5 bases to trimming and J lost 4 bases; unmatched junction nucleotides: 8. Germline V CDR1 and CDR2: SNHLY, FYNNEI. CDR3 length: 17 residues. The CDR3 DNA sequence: TGTGCCAGCAGTTCGGGGACTAGCGGGAGGGCCCGTTACGAGCAGTACTTC. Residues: CASSSGTSGRARYEQYF.

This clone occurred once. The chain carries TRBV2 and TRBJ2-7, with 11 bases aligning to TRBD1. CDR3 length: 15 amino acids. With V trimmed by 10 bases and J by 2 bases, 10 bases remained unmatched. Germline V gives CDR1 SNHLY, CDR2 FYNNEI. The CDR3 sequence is CATRTGGKPPYEQYF. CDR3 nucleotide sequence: TGTGCCACAAGGACAGGGGGCAAGCCGCCCTACGAGCAGTACTTC.

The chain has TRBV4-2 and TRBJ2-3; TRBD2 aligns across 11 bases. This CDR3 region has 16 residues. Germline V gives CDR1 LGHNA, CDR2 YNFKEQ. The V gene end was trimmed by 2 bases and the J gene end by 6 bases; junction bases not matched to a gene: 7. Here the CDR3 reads CASSQPLAGGGDTQYF. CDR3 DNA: TGTGCCAGCAGCCAACCGCTAGCGGGGGGCGGGGATACGCAGTATTTT.

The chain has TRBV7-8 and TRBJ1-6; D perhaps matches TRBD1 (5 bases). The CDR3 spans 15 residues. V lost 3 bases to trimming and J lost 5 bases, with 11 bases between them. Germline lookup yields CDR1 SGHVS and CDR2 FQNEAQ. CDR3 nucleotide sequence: TGTGCCAGCAGCTTTATCGGGACTAATAATTCACCCCTCCACTTT. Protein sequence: CASSFIGTNNSPLHF.

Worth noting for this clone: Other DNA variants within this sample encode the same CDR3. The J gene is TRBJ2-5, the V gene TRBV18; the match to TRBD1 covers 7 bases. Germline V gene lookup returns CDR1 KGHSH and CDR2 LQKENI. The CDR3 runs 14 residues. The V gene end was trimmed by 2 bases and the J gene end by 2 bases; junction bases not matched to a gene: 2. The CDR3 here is CASSPRGQQETQYF. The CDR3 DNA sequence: TGTGCCAGCTCACCAAGGGGACAGCAAGAGACCCAGTACTTC.

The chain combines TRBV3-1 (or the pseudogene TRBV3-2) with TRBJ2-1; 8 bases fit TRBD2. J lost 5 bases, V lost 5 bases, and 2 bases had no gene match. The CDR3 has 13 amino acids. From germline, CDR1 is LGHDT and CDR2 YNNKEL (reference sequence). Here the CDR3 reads CASSLAGHNEQFF. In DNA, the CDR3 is TGTGCCAGCAGCTTAGCGGGACACAATGAGCAGTTCTTC.

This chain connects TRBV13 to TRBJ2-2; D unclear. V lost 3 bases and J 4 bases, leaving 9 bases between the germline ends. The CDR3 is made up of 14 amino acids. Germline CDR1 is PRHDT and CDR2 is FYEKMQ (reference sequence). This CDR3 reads CASSFDFSTGELFF. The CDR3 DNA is TGTGCCAGCAGCTTCGACTTTTCCACCGGGGAGCTGTTTTTT.

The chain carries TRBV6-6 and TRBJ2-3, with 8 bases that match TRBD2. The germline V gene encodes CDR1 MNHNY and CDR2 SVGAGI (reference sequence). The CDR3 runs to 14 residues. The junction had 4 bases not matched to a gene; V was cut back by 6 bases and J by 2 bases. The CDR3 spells CASRLTSVTDTQYF. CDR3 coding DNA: TGTGCCAGCAGACTGACTAGCGTCACAGATACGCAGTATTTT.

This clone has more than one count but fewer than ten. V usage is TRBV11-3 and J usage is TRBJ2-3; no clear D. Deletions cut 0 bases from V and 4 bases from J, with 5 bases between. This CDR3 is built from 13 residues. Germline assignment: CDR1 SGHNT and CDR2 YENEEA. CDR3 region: CASSLEESDTQYF. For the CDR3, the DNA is TGTGCCAGCAGCTTAGAGGAGTCAGATACGCAGTATTTT.

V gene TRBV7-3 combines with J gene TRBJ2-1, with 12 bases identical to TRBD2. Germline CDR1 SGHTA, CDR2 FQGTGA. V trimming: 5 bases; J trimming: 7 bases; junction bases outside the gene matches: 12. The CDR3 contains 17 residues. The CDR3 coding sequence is TGTGCCAGCAGCATCGTATCTAGCGGGAGGGCCGGAAATGAGCAGTTCTTC. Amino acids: CASSIVSSGRAGNEQFF.

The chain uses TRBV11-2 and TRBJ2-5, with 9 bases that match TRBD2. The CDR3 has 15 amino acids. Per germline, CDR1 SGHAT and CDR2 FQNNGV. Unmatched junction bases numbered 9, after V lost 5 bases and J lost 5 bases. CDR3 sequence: CASSPAGGQLETQYF. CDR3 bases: TGTGCCAGCAGCCCAGCGGGGGGCCAGTTGGAGACCCAGTACTTC.

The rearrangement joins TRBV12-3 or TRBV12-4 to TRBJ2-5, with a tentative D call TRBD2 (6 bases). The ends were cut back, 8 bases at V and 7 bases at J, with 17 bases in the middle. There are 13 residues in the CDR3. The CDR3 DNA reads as TGTGCCAGCGCCCGAGTCCTGCGGGGGACCCAGTACTTC. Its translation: CASARVLRGTQYF.